This entry features one T cell receptor (beta chain) sequence. Its antigen is undetermined. The data belong to a study of cytomegalovirus exposure and HLA in healthy donors. The PCR used 60 Vbeta and 13 Jbeta primers. Method: immunoSEQ multiplex PCR; TCRdb's copy keeps in-frame clones and lacks some. The repertoire has roughly 55,000 clones, around 80% of them found once; the top ten carry under 2.5%. Losses at the gene ends were 5 bases for V and 8 bases for J; bases not matched to a gene: 11. Per germline, CDR1 SGHVS and CDR2 FNYEAQ. The CDR3 loop spans 15 amino acids. Points from the study as a whole: Most TCR sequences showed up rarely, but some public TCRs showed up in many donors. Most CMV-associated TCR beta chains appeared HLA-restricted in a later analysis.

The V gene is TRBV7-6, the J gene TRBJ2-1; the match to TRBD1 covers 8 bases. This TCR was sampled from a boy aged 5 to 17 in good health and CMV-seropositive. Sequences were obtained from PBMCs. The CDR3 sequence is CASSIGQGPRDEQFF. In DNA form, the CDR3 reads TGTGCCAGCAGCATCGGACAGGGACCTCGGGATGAGCAGTTCTTC.